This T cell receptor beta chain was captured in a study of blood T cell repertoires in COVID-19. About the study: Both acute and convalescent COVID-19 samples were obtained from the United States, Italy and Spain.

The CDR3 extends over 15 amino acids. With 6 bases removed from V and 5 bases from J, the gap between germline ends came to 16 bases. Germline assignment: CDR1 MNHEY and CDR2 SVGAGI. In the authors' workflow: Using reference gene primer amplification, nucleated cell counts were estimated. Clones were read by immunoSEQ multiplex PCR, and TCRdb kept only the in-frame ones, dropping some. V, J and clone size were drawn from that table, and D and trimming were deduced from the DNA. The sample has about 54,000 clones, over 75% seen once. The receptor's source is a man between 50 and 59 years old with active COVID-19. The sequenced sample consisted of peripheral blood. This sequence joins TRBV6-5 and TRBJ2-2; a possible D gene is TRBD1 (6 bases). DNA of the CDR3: TGTGCCAGCAGACCCCTGGACAGACAGACCGGGGAGCTGTTTTTT. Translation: CASRPLDRQTGELFF.